A single sample gave rise to the 9 T cell receptor beta chains below, sequenced in a study of blood T cell repertoires in COVID-19. Sequencing used immunoSEQ multiplex PCR; TCRdb keeps in-frame clones, though not all of them. This sample has a few hundred thousand clones, with around nine tenths found just once. What was sequenced was PBMCs or T cells enriched from blood (not recorded which). All receptors derive from a woman in her twenties or thirties who had recovered from COVID-19.

This chain uses TRBV5-1 with TRBJ1-2; 9 bases agree with TRBD1. The V and J ends lost 2 bases and 8 bases, in that order; junction bases with no gene match: 7. The CDR3 extends over 14 amino acids. CDR1 and CDR2 (germline): SGHRS, YFSETQ. The CDR3 loop reads CASSLRTGDRGYTF. DNA of the CDR3: TGCGCCAGCAGCTTACGGACAGGGGATAGAGGCTACACCTTC.

This chain connects TRBV28 to TRBJ2-1, with 11 bases fitting TRBD1. The V gene end was trimmed by 3 bases and the J gene end by 9 bases; junction bases not matched to a gene: 7. Germline V gene sequence: CDR1 MDHEN, CDR2 SYDVKM. The CDR3 covers 15 residues. The CDR3 DNA is TGTGCCAGCAGTTTTTCGGGACAGGGGGATGGTGAGCAGTTCTTC. Translating gives CASSFSGQGDGEQFF.

The V and J genes are TRBV18 and TRBJ1-5; the D is unclear. V was trimmed by 5 bases and J by 1 base, leaving 15 bases between them. The CDR3 runs to 16 residues. Germline-derived CDR1 and CDR2 are KGHSH and LQKENI. CDR3 loop: CASSAQDAGSNQPQHF. In DNA form, the CDR3 reads TGTGCCAGCTCAGCGCAAGACGCGGGAAGCAATCAGCCCCAGCATTTT.

The chain has TRBV28 and TRBJ1-2, with no clear D. Germline loops: CDR1 MDHEN, CDR2 SYDVKM. This CDR3 has 14 amino acids. Between the trimmed V and J ends, which lost 1 base and 4 bases, there was a span of 10 bases. DNA of the CDR3: TGTGCCAGCAGTTTATTGGGCGGGCTCTATGGCTACACCTTC. Its protein product is CASSLLGGLYGYTF.

The CDR3 DNA reads as TGCGCCAGCAGCTTGGGGCCGAACTATGGCTACACCTTC. Protein product: CASSLGPNYGYTF. The chain is built from TRBV5-1 and TRBJ1-2; D gene unclear. The CDR3 sequence is 13 residues long. Trimming removed 0 bases at V and 2 bases at J, with 5 bases between. Germline V gene lookup returns CDR1 SGHRS and CDR2 YFSETQ.

The chain is built from TRBV28 and TRBJ1-5; D not certain. With 6 bases removed from V and 4 bases from J, the gap between germline ends came to 7 bases. Germline CDR1 and CDR2: MDHEN and SYDVKM. CDR3 length equals 12 residues. The CDR3 sequence is CASSPHNQPQHF. The DNA for the CDR3 is TGTGCCAGCAGCCCACATAATCAGCCCCAGCATTTT. Variable domain in full (rest from reference TRBV28 and TRBJ1-5): DVKVTQSSRYLVKRTGEKVFLECVQDMDHENMFWYRQDPGLGLRLIYFSYDVKMKEKGDIPEGYSVSREKKERFSLILESASTNQTSMYLCASSPHNQPQHFGDGTRLSIL.

The genes are TRBV5-1 and TRBJ2-7, with D hard to call. CDR3 length: 14 amino acids. The germline V and J ends were trimmed by 1 base and 2 bases, with 10 bases remaining between them. Looked up from germline, CDR1 is SGHRS and CDR2 is YFSETQ. CDR3 protein: CASSLSTAAYEQYF. The CDR3, as DNA: TGCGCCAGCAGCTTGAGTACAGCTGCCTACGAGCAGTACTTC.

This clone was recorded once. This sequence joins TRBV11-2 and TRBJ2-2, with TRBD2 as a possible D gene (5 bases). V lost 3 bases and J 5 bases, leaving 13 bases between the germline ends. Germline loops: CDR1 SGHAT, CDR2 FQNNGV. The CDR3 sequence is 15 residues long. The CDR3 sequence: CASSFRGLSTGELFF. The DNA of the CDR3 is TGTGCCAGCAGCTTCCGAGGGCTCTCTACCGGGGAGCTGTTTTTT.

This sequence joins TRBV6-4 and TRBJ2-1; 10 nucleotides align to TRBD2. The ends lost 10 bases at V and 2 bases at J; junction bases unmatched: 20. The CDR3 runs to 19 residues. CDR1 and CDR2 from the germline V gene are MRHNA and SNTAGT. The CDR3 DNA follows: TGTGCCATCATAGCGGGAGGCCAACTGATACAATGCCCCTACAATGAGCAGTTCTTC. It specifies CAIIAGGQLIQCPYNEQFF.